These T cell receptor beta chains were read from a single sample in a study of blood T cell repertoires in COVID-19. Clones were sequenced by immunoSEQ multiplex PCR, and TCRdb holds only the in-frame ones, with some missing. The data hold roughly 56,000 clones, with nearly 95% observed a single time. Source material: peripheral blood. Receptor source: a man aged 50-59 years with active COVID-19. CDR3s include the opening cysteine and the closing phenylalanine or tryptophan. D genes are given only for firm matches. Clone size appears in some rows only: once, few, many, or a class for an expanded clone.

V gene	clone size	J gene	D gene	CDR3 protein	CDR3 DNA
TRBV28	-	TRBJ1-5	TRBD1	CASGLRTGISGNQPQHF	TGTGCCAGCGGCCTACGGACAGGGATCTCTGGCAATCAGCCCCAGCATTTT
TRBV28	-	TRBJ1-5	-	CASSGQPTYQPQHF	TGTGCCAGCAGTGGACAGCCGACCTATCAGCCCCAGCATTTT
TRBV9	-	TRBJ1-2	TRBD1	CASSGEDRGIYGYTF	TGTGCCAGCAGCGGAGAGGACAGGGGGATCTATGGCTACACCTTC
TRBV28	-	TRBJ2-2	TRBD1	CASTPAPGQGAGELFF	TGTGCCAGCACTCCGGCCCCGGGACAGGGGGCCGGGGAGCTGTTTTTT
TRBV6-5	once	TRBJ1-2	TRBD1	CASSYSRDSYGYTF	TGTGCCAGCAGTTACTCCCGGGACAGCTATGGCTACACCTTC
TRBV11-2	-	TRBJ1-1	-	CASSLGGNTEAFF	TGTGCCAGCAGCCTCGGGGGGAACACTGAAGCTTTCTTT
TRBV9	-	TRBJ2-7	TRBD1	CASSVGRGRTYEQYF	TGTGCCAGCAGCGTCGGCAGGGGGAGAACCTACGAGCAGTACTTC
TRBV23-1	-	TRBJ2-1	-	CASSRSDLYRGEIQGQFF	TGCGCCAGCAGCCGCTCCGACCTGTACCGCGGAGAAATACAAGGGCAGTTCTTC
TRBV5-6	-	TRBJ1-1	TRBD1	CASSRPTTGVGTEAFF	TGTGCCAGCAGCAGACCCACAACAGGGGTAGGCACTGAAGCTTTCTTT
TRBV28	once	TRBJ1-3	-	CASIPPGEGGNTIYF	TGTGCCAGCATTCCGCCCGGGGAAGGAGGAAACACCATATATTTT
TRBV7-2	once	TRBJ2-1	-	CASSLQYSYNEQFF	TGTGCCAGCAGCTTACAGTACTCCTACAATGAGCAGTTCTTC
TRBV27	-	TRBJ1-1	TRBD1	CASSWGTGGAEAFF	TGTGCCAGCAGTTGGGGGACAGGGGGGGCTGAAGCTTTCTTT
TRBV4-3	once	TRBJ2-7	TRBD1	CASSQGQGSYEQYF	TGCGCCAGCAGCCAAGGACAGGGGTCCTACGAGCAGTACTTC
TRBV5-6	-	TRBJ2-7	TRBD2	CASSLLAGGREQYF	TGTGCCAGCAGCTTGTTGGCGGGAGGGCGGGAGCAGTACTTC
TRBV24-1	-	TRBJ1-5	-	CATSEQGNQPQHF	TGTGCCACCAGTGAGCAGGGGAATCAGCCCCAGCATTTT
TRBV11-2	-	TRBJ1-2	-	CASSLAAGYVGRNYGYTF	TGTGCCAGCAGCTTAGCGGCGGGCTATGTAGGGAGGAACTATGGCTACACCTTC
TRBV5-1	-	TRBJ1-1	-	CASGQGMNTEAFF	TGCGCCAGCGGTCAGGGGATGAACACTGAAGCTTTCTTT
TRBV18	-	TRBJ1-2	-	CASSPPMTANYGYTF	TGTGCCAGCTCACCACCGATGACAGCTAACTATGGCTACACCTTC
TRBV11-1	-	TRBJ2-5	-	CASSLSGGRETQYF	TGTGCCAGCAGCTTATCCGGGGGGCGAGAGACCCAGTACTTC
TRBV19	once	TRBJ1-2	-	CASRSVYGSLYGYTF	TGTGCCAGTCGTTCTGTTTACGGGTCGTTGTATGGCTACACCTTC
TRBV11-2	-	TRBJ1-1	-	CASSRWEGSNTEAFF	TGTGCCAGCAGCCGATGGGAGGGGTCGAACACTGAAGCTTTCTTT
TRBV12-3/TRBV12-4	few	TRBJ1-1	-	CASSYGQPEAFF	TGTGCCAGCAGTTACGGACAGCCTGAAGCTTTCTTT
TRBV5-6	-	TRBJ1-5	TRBD1	CASSPGGQGALNQPQHF	TGTGCCAGCAGCCCCGGGGGACAGGGGGCATTAAATCAGCCCCAGCATTTT
TRBV5-4	-	TRBJ2-5	-	CASSFDGWSTQETQYF	TGTGCCAGCAGCTTTGATGGGTGGAGCACCCAAGAGACCCAGTACTTC
TRBV10-3	-	TRBJ2-2	TRBD2	CATYPDRTSGTNTGELFF	TGTGCCACCTATCCCGATAGGACTAGCGGTACGAACACCGGGGAGCTGTTTTTT
TRBV7-3	-	TRBJ2-3	TRBD2	CASSPLAGGGDTQYF	TGTGCCAGCAGCCCCTTAGCGGGAGGGGGAGATACGCAGTATTTT
TRBV6-5	-	TRBJ1-1	TRBD1	CASSGTGINTEAFF	TGTGCCAGCAGCGGGACAGGGATAAACACTGAAGCTTTCTTT
TRBV6-5	-	TRBJ1-5	-	CATSQEKGNQPQHF	TGTGCCACCTCACAGGAGAAGGGCAATCAGCCCCAGCATTTT
TRBV2	-	TRBJ2-1	TRBD2	CASSEAPTSTGEQFF	TGTGCCAGCAGTGAAGCTCCGACTAGCACAGGTGAGCAGTTCTTC
TRBV19	medium-sized	TRBJ1-5	-	CASSIAGNQPQHF	TGTGCCAGTAGTATAGCGGGAAATCAGCCCCAGCATTTT
TRBV5-6	-	TRBJ2-1	-	CASSPTRLSSYNEQFF	TGTGCCAGCAGTCCCACGCGGTTGAGCTCCTACAATGAGCAGTTCTTC
TRBV6-2/TRBV6-3	once	TRBJ1-1	-	CASSSSTEAFF	TGTGCCAGCAGTTCGAGCACTGAAGCTTTCTTT
TRBV4-3	-	TRBJ2-7	TRBD1	CASSHSGTGNEQYF	TGCGCCAGCAGCCACTCCGGGACAGGCAACGAGCAGTACTTC
TRBV6-5	-	TRBJ2-1	TRBD1	CASSYQGATYNEQFF	TGTGCCAGCAGTTACCAGGGGGCTACCTACAATGAGCAGTTCTTC
TRBV5-6	-	TRBJ1-2	-	CASSLGSSAYGYTF	TGTGCCAGCAGCTTGGGGTCCAGCGCCTATGGCTACACCTTC
TRBV6-1	-	TRBJ1-5	-	CASSEDFVRHYSNQPQHF	TGTGCCAGCAGTGAAGACTTTGTTAGACATTATAGCAATCAGCCCCAGCATTTT
TRBV3-1/TRBV3-2	few	TRBJ2-3	-	CASSQVFRQTSTDTQYF	TGTGCCAGCAGCCAAGTCTTTCGACAGACTAGCACAGATACGCAGTATTTT
TRBV3-1/TRBV3-2	-	TRBJ2-5	-	CASSRDSQETQYF	TGTGCCAGCAGCCGCGACTCCCAAGAGACCCAGTACTTC
TRBV18	-	TRBJ2-5	TRBD2	CASSSGGETQYF	TGTGCCAGCTCGTCGGGGGGGGAGACCCAGTACTTC
TRBV28	-	TRBJ2-4	TRBD2	CASSATSGFSMLAKNIQYF	TGTGCCAGCAGTGCAACTAGCGGGTTCTCGATGCTAGCCAAAAACATTCAGTACTTC
TRBV9	-	TRBJ2-3	TRBD2	CASSATGTSVTDTQYF	TGTGCCAGCAGCGCCACCGGGACTAGCGTTACAGATACGCAGTATTTT
TRBV4-1	-	TRBJ2-7	TRBD1	CASSQGPGQVPPEQYF	TGCGCCAGCAGCCAAGGCCCGGGACAGGTCCCCCCCGAGCAGTACTTC
TRBV16	-	TRBJ1-6	TRBD1	CASSQFRSTGYLFSPLHF	TGTGCCAGCAGCCAATTTCGTTCGACAGGGTATTTGTTTTCACCCCTCCACTTT